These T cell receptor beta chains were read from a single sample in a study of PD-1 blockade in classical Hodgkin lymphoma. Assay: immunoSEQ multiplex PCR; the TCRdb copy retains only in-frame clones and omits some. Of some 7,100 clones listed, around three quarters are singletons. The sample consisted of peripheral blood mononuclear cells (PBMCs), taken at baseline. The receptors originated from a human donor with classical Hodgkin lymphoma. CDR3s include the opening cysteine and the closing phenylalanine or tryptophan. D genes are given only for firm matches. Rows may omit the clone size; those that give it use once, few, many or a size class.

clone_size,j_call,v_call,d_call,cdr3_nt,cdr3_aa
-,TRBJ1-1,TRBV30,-,TGTGCCTGGAGTGATACCGGCAGGAAAAACACTGAAGCTTTCTTT,CAWSDTGRKNTEAFF
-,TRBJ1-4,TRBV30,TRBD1,TGTGCCTGGGCGGACAGGGGAAGGCCAAATGAAAAACTGTTTTTT,CAWADRGRPNEKLFF
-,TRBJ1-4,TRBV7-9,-,TGTGCCAGCAGCCCCCGCCAGGGTGATAGTGAAAAACTGTTTTTT,CASSPRQGDSEKLFF
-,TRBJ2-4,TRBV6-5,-,TGTGCCAGCAGTTACCCTGAGGGGAAAGTAGACATTCAGTACTTC,CASSYPEGKVDIQYF
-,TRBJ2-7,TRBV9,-,TGTGCCAGCAGCCAGTCAGCGTTTTCCTACGAGCAGTACTTC,CASSQSAFSYEQYF
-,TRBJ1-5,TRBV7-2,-,TGTGCCAGCAGCCCTAACCTGGTCGGTCAGCCCCAGCATTTT,CASSPNLVGQPQHF
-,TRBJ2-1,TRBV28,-,TGTGCCAGCAGTTTGGGGGGCGCGTCCTACAATGAGCAGTTCTTC,CASSLGGASYNEQFF
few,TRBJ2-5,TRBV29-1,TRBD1,TGCAGCGTCAGAAGCCCCTTCCCGGGACAGGGGGAGACCCAGTACTTC,CSVRSPFPGQGETQYF
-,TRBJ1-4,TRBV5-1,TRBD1,TGCGCCAGCAGCTCCCAGGGACAGACAGCAACTAATGAAAAACTGTTTTTT,CASSSQGQTATNEKLFF
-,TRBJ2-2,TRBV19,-,TGTGCCAGTACCGGGGCACCTTACACCGGGGAGCTGTTTTTT,CASTGAPYTGELFF
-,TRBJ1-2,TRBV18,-,TGTGCCAGCTCACCCACCGGGACGCTAAAGGACTATGGCTACACCTTC,CASSPTGTLKDYGYTF
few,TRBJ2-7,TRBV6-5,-,TGTGCCAGCAGTTACGGTGGGGGGCTAAACTACGAGCAGTACTTC,CASSYGGGLNYEQYF
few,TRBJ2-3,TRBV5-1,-,TGCGCCACCAAACAGGGTTCAGGCACAGATACGCAGTATTTT,CATKQGSGTDTQYF
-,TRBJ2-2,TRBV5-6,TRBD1,TGTGCCAGCAGCTGGGACAGGACGAACACCGGGGAGCTGTTTTTT,CASSWDRTNTGELFF
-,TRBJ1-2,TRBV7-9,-,TGTGCCAGCAGCACTCTACAGGGACTGGGTGGCTACACCTTC,CASSTLQGLGGYTF
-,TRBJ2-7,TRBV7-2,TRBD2,TGTGCCAGCAGCTCCGGGGGGAGCTCCTACGAGCAGTACTTC,CASSSGGSSYEQYF
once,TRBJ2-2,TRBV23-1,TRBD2,TGCGCCAGCAGTCAATCTTCCCCAGCGGGATTTGGGGAGCTGTTTTTT,CASSQSSPAGFGELFF
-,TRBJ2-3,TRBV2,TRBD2,TGTGCCAGCAGGAGACTAGCGGGAGGCACAGATACGCAGTATTTT,CASRRLAGGTDTQYF
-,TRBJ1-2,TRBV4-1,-,TGCGCCAGCAGCCAAGACGGTAACTATGGCTACACCTTC,CASSQDGNYGYTF
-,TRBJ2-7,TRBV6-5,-,TGTGCCAGCAGTTACTCGACTTCATCCTACGAGCAGTACTTC,CASSYSTSSYEQYF
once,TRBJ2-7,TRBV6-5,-,TGTGCCAGCAGTTATGCAGGGCCCTACGAGCAGTACTTC,CASSYAGPYEQYF
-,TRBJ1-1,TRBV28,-,TGTGCCAGCAGTTCCTGGGAACAGAACACTGAAGCTTTCTTT,CASSSWEQNTEAFF
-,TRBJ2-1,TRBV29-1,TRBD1,TGCAGCGCCGTCCCGGGACAGGGGGTGGGGGGTGGTGAGCAGTTCTTC,CSAVPGQGVGGGEQFF
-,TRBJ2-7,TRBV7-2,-,TGTGCCAGCAGCTTAGGGGTGGTCGGACGGAGGAGCTCCTACGAGCAGTACTTC,CASSLGVVGRRSSYEQYF
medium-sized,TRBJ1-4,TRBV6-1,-,TGTGCCAGCCGGCGTGGGGTTGGGGGTGAAAAACTGTTTTTT,CASRRGVGGEKLFF
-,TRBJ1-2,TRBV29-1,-,TGCAGCGTTGTTCGGACAGAGAACTATGGCTACACCTTC,CSVVRTENYGYTF